Sequencing of this T cell receptor beta chain was carried out in a study of T-cell reconstitution after alpha-beta-depleted transplantation in children. This clonotype was detected a few times. Its cognate antigen is unknown. Broader study findings: T-cell counts and diversity at one year post-transplant came mainly from newly produced T cells. Several hundred expanded graft clones reportedly supplied alpha-beta T cells about two months after transplant. Surviving thymic progenitors and recipient T cells were the source of high TCRbeta diversity at day 60 in some patients.

There are 16 residues in the CDR3. V was trimmed by 0 bases and J by 2 bases, leaving 14 bases between them. Germline loops: CDR1 MGHRA, CDR2 YSYEKL. Construction of the TCRbeta library involved unique molecular identifiers. Each CDR3 protein gets one entry after TCRdb re-called the PCR reads with MiXCR. The repertoire consists of about 870,000 distinct CDR3 sequences, with approximately 15% occurring once and the leading ten covering approximately 5%. The specimen was PBMCs, mostly from graft donor cells, collected 360 days after TCRalphabeta/CD19-depleted stem cell transplant. This clonotype originated in a male patient younger than 18 who had a stem cell transplant for acute lymphoblastic leukemia, so the T cells may come from the graft donor. The V gene is TRBV4-1, the J gene TRBJ2-7; perhaps TRBD2 as D (5 bases). CDR3 loop: CASSQDKVAPTYEQYF. The CDR3 DNA reads TGCGCCAGCAGCCAAGATAAGGTAGCGCCGACCTACGAGCAGTACTTC.